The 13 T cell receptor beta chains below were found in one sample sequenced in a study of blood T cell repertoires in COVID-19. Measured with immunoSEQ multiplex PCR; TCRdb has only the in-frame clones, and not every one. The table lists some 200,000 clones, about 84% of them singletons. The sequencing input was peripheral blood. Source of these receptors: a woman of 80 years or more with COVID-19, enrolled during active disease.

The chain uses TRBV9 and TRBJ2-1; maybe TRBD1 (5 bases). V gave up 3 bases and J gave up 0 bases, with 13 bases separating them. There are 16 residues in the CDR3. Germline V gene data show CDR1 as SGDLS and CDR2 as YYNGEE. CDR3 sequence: CASSARTGNSYNEQFF. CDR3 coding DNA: TGTGCCAGCAGCGCCAGAACAGGCAACTCCTACAATGAGCAGTTCTTC.

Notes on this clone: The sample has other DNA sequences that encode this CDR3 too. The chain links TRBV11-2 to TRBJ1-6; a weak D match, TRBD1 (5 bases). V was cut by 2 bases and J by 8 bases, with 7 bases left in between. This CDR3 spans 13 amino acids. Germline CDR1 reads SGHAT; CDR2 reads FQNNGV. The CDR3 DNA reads TGTGCCAGCAGCTTAACAGGAGATTCACCCCTCCACTTT. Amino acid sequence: CASSLTGDSPLHF.

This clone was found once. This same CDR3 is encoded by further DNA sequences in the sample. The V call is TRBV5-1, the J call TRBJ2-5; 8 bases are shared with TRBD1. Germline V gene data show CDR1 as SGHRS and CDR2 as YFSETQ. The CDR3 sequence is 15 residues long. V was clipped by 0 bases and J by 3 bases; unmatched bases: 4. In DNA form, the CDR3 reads TGCGCCAGCAGCTTGGCCGGGACAGGAGAAGAGACCCAGTACTTC. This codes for CASSLAGTGEETQYF.

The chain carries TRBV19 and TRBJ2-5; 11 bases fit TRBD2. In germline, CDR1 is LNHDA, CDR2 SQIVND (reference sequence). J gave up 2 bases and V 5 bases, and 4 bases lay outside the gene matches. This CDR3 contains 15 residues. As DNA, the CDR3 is TGTGCCAGTAGTGAGGTAGCGGGAGGGCAAGAGACCCAGTACTTC. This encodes CASSEVAGGQETQYF.

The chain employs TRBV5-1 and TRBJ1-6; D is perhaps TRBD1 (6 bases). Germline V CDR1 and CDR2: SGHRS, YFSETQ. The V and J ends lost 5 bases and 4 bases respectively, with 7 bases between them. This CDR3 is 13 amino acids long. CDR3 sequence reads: CASRDSYNSPLHF. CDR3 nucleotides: TGCGCCAGCAGGGACAGTTATAATTCACCCCTCCACTTT.

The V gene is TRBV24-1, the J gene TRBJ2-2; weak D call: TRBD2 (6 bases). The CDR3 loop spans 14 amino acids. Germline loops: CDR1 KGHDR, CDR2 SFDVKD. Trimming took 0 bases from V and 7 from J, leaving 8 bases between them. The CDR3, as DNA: TGTGCCACCAGTGATTTGCGGGGGAACGGGGAGCTGTTTTTT. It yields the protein CATSDLRGNGELFF.

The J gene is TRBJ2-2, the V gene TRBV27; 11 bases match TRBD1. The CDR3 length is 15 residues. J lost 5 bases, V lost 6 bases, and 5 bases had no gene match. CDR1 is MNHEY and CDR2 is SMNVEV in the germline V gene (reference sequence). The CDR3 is CASSAGTGGTGELFF. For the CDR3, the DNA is TGTGCCAGCAGCGCCGGGACAGGGGGAACCGGGGAGCTGTTTTTT.

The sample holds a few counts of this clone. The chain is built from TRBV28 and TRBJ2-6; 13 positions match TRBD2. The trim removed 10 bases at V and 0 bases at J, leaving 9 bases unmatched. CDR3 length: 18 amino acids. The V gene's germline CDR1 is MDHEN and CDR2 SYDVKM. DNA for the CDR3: TGTGCCACAGGGCGGCGGACTAGCGGGAGCTCTGGGGCCAACGTCCTGACTTTC. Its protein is CATGRRTSGSSGANVLTF.

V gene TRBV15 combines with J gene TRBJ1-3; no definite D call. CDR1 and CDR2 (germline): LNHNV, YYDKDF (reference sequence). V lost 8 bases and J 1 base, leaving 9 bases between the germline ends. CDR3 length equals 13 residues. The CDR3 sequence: CATLAVSGNTIYF. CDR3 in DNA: TGTGCCACCCTAGCGGTTTCTGGAAACACCATATATTTT.

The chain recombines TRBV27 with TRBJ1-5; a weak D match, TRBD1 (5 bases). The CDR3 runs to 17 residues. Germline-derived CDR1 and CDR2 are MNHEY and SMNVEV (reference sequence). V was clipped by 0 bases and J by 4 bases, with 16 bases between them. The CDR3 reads CASSLSLGPVENQPQHF. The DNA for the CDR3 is TGTGCCAGCAGTTTATCGCTGGGGCCGGTGGAGAATCAGCCCCAGCATTTT.

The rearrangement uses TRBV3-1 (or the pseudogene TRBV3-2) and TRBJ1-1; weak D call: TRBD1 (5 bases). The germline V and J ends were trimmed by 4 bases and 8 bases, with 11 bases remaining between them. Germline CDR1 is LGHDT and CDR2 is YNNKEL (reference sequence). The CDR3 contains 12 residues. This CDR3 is CASSLAGTEAFF. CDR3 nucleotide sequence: TGTGCCAGCAGCCTCGCGGGGACCGAAGCTTTCTTT.

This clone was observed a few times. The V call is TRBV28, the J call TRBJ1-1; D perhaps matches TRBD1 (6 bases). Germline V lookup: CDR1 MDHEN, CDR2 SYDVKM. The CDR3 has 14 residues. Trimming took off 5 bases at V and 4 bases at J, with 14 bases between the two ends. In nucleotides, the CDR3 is TGTGCCAGCAGTCCTGGACAGACGACCACTGAAGCTTTCTTT. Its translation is CASSPGQTTTEAFF.

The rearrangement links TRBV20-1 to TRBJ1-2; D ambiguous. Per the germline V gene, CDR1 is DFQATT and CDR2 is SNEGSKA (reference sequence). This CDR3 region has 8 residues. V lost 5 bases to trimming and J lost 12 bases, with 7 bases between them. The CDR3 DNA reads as TGCAGTGCTCCCGCAGACACCTTC. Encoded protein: CSAPADTF.